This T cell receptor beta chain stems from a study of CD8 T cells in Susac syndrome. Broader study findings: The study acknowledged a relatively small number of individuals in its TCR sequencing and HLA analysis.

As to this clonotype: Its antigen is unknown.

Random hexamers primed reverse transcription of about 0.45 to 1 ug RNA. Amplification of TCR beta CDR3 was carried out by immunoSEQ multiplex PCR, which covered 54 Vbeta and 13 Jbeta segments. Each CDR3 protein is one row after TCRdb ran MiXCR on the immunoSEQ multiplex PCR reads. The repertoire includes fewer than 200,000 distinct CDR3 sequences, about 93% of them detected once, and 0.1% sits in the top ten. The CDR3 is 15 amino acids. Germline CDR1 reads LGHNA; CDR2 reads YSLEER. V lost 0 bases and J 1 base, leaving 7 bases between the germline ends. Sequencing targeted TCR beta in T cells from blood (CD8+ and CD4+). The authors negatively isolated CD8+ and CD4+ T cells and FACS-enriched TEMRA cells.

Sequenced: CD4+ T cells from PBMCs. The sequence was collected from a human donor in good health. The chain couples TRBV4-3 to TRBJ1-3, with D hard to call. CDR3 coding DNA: TGCGCCAGCAGCCAAGATGTTGGTTCTGGAAACACCATATATTTT. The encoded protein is CASSQDVGSGNTIYF.